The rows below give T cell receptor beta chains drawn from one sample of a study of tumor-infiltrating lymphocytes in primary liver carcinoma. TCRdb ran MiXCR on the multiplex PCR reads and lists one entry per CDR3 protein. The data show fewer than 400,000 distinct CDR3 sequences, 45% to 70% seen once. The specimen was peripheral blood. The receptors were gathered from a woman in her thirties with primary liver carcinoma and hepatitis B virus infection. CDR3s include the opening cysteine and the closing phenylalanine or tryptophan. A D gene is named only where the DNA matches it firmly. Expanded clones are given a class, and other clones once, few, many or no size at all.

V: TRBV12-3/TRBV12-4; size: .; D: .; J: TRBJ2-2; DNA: TGTGCCAGCACCTCCCCCGCCGGGGAGCTGTTTTTT; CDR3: CASTSPAGELFF
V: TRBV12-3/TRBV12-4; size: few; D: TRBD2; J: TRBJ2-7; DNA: TGTGCCAGCAGTTTGGGAGGGATAAGGTACGAGCAGTACTTC; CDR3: CASSLGGIRYEQYF
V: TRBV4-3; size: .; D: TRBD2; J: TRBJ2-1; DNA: TGCGCCGGCAGCCAAGTGTCCAGCGGGATTTACAATGAGCAGTTCTTC; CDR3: CAGSQVSSGIYNEQFF
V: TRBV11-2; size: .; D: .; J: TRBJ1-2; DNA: TGTACCAGCAGCTTTGGGGGAGGAAGAGGCACCTTC; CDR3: CTSSFGGGRGTF
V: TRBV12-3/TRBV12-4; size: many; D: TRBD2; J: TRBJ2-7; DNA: TGTGCCAGCAGTTTTCTGCGGGAGCGAAGCGAGCAGTACTTC; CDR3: CASSFLRERSEQYF
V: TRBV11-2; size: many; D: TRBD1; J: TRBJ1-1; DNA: TGTGCCAGCAGCTTATGGACAGGGGGCAGAGTGAACACTGAAGCTTTCTTT; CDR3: CASSLWTGGRVNTEAFF
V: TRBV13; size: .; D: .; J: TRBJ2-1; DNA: TGTGCCAGCACTACAAGGGGACTCCGAATCGACAATGAGCAGTTCTTC; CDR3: CASTTRGLRIDNEQFF
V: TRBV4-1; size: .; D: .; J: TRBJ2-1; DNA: TGCGCCAGCAGGCTAGGAGGCGGGTGGGGTGAGCAGTTCTTC; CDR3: CASRLGGGWGEQFF
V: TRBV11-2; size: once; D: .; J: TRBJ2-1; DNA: TGTGCCAGCAACTTAGAAGTGGACCGGGGGCATGAGCAATTCTTC; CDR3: CASNLEVDRGHEQFF
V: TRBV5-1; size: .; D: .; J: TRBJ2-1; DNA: TGCGCCATCAGCTTGGTGGCCACCTACAATGTGCAGTTCTTC; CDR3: CAISLVATYNVQFF
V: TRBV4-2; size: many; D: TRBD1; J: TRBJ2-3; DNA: TGTGCCAGCAGCCAAGATTTCGGGACAGAGGACCCGCAGTATTTT; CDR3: CASSQDFGTEDPQYF
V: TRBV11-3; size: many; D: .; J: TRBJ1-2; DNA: TGTGCCAGCAGCTTAGGGGCAGGGAGAAACTATGGCTACACCTTC; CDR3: CASSLGAGRNYGYTF
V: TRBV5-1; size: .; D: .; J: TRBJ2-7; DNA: TGCGCCAGCAGCCCAGCTAGTGGGCTTACCTACGAGCAGTACTTC; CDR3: CASSPASGLTYEQYF
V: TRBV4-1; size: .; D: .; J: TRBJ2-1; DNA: TGCGCCAGCAGCCAATTAGGGGAGGACCCCTACAATGAGCAGTTCTTC; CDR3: CASSQLGEDPYNEQFF
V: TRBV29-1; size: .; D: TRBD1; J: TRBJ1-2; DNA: TGCAGCGTTGAGAAAGACAGGGAAGGGAATGGCTACACCTTC; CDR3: CSVEKDREGNGYTF
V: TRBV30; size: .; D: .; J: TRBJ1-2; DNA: TGTGCCTGGAGTTTTTTAAGGGGGGTAGCTAACTATGGCTACACCTTC; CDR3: CAWSFLRGVANYGYTF
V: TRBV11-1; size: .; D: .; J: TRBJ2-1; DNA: TGTGCCAGCAGCAGGGGGACTATGGTTTCCGACGATGAGCAGTTCTTC; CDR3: CASSRGTMVSDDEQFF
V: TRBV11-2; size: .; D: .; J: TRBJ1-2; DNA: TGTGTCAGCAGCGGAGAAAGGGGAATTTATGGCTACACCTTC; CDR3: CVSSGERGIYGYTF
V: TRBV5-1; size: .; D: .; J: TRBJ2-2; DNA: TGCGCCACCAGCTTTCCCGGGGAGCTGTTTTTT; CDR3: CATSFPGELFF
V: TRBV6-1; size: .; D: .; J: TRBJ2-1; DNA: TGTGCCAGCAGTGGGTTGTACAATGGGCAGTTCTTC; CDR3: CASSGLYNGQFF
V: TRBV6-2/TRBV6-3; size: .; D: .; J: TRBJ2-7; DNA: TGTGCCAGCAGTTACCCGTACGAGCAGTACTTC; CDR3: CASSYPYEQYF
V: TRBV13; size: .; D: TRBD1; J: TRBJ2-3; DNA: TGTGCCAGCAGCTTAGGGGCAGGGGGCGCCAATACGCAGTATTTT; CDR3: CASSLGAGGANTQYF
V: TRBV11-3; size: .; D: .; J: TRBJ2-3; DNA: TGTGCCAGCAGCTTATCTTTGTCCGGGCGGGACACAGATACGCAATATTTT; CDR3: CASSLSLSGRDTDTQYF
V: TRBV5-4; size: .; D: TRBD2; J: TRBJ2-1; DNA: TGTGCCAGCAGCTTGAAGCGGGAGATCTACAATGAGCAGTTCTTC; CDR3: CASSLKREIYNEQFF
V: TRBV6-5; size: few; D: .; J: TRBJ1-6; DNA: TGTGCCAGCAGTTTCCGGGCCGTGGGGGATTCACCCCTCCACTTT; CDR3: CASSFRAVGDSPLHF
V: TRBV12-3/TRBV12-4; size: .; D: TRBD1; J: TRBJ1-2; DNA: TGTGCCAGCAGCGGGGGACAGACCTATGGCTACACCTTC; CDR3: CASSGGQTYGYTF
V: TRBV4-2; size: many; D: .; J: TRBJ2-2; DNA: TGTGCCAGCAGCCAATCTGGACTCACCGGGGAGCTGTTTTTT; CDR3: CASSQSGLTGELFF
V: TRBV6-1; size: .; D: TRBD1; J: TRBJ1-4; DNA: TGTGTCAGCAGTGGACAGGCCGGAACTAATGAAAAACTGTTTTTT; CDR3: CVSSGQAGTNEKLFF
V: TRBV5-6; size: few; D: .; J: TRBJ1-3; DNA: TGTGCCAGCAGCTTACGGGGCGGACTCTCTGGAAACACCATATATTTT; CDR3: CASSLRGGLSGNTIYF
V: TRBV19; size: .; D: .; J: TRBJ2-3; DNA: TGTGCCAGTAGTTTAACCCTTACCACAGATACGCAGTATTTT; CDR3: CASSLTLTTDTQYF
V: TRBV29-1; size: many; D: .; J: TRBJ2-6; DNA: TGCAGCGTCCGGTTCACTGGGGCCAACGTCCTGACTTTC; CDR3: CSVRFTGANVLTF
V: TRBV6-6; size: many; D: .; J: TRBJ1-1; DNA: TGTGCCAGCGGTGGGGGGCTAGGGAACACTGAAGCTTTCTTT; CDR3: CASGGGLGNTEAFF
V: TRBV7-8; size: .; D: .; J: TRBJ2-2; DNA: TGTGCCAGCAGCTGCGGACAGCCGAACACCGGGGAGCTGTTTTTT; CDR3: CASSCGQPNTGELFF
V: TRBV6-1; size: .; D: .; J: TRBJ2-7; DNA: TGTGCCATTCACTCTACCACAGAGAAAAAGATAGACGAGCAGTACTTC; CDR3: CAIHSTTEKKIDEQYF
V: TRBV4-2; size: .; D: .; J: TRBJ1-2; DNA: TGTGCCAGCAGCCCCAATCCTAATGGCGGTATCGGGGGCTACATCTTC; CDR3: CASSPNPNGGIGGYIF
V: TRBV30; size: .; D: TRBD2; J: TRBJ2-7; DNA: TGTGCCTGGAGTGTACGAGTAAGCGGGAATACCTACGAGCAGTACTTC; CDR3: CAWSVRVSGNTYEQYF
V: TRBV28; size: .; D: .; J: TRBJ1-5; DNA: TGTGCCAGCAGTTTGGGAGGGATCAATCAGCCCCAGCATTTT; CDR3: CASSLGGINQPQHF
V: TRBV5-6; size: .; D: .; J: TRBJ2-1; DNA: TGTGCCAGCACCGTCCCGGAACTAGCCCCCAATGAGCAGTTCTTC; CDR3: CASTVPELAPNEQFF
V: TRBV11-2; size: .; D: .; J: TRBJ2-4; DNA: TGTGCCAGCAGCTTAGATTCTCCCCTGGGCGGGGTCGTCAAAAACATTCAGAACTTC; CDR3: CASSLDSPLGGVVKNIQNF
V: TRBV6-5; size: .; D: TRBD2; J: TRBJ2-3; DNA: TGTGCCAGCAGTTACTCTGTTAGCGGGGGGGCCCGCGGCCCAGATACGCAGTATTTT; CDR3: CASSYSVSGGARGPDTQYF
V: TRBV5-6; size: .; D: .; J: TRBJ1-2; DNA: TGTGCCAGCAGCATAGGGGACTTCGGCTACACCTTC; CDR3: CASSIGDFGYTF
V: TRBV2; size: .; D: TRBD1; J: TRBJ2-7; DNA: TGTGCCAGCAGTGAATCATGGACAGGTTTTTTCGAGCAGTACTTC; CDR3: CASSESWTGFFEQYF
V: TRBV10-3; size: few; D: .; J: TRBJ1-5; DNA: TGTGCCATCAGTGAGGGGGGGTCGATAGGCAATCAGCCCCAGCATTTT; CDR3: CAISEGGSIGNQPQHF
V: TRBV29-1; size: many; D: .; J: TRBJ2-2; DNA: TGCAGCGTTGTAGGGGACACCGGGGAGCTGTTTTTT; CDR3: CSVVGDTGELFF